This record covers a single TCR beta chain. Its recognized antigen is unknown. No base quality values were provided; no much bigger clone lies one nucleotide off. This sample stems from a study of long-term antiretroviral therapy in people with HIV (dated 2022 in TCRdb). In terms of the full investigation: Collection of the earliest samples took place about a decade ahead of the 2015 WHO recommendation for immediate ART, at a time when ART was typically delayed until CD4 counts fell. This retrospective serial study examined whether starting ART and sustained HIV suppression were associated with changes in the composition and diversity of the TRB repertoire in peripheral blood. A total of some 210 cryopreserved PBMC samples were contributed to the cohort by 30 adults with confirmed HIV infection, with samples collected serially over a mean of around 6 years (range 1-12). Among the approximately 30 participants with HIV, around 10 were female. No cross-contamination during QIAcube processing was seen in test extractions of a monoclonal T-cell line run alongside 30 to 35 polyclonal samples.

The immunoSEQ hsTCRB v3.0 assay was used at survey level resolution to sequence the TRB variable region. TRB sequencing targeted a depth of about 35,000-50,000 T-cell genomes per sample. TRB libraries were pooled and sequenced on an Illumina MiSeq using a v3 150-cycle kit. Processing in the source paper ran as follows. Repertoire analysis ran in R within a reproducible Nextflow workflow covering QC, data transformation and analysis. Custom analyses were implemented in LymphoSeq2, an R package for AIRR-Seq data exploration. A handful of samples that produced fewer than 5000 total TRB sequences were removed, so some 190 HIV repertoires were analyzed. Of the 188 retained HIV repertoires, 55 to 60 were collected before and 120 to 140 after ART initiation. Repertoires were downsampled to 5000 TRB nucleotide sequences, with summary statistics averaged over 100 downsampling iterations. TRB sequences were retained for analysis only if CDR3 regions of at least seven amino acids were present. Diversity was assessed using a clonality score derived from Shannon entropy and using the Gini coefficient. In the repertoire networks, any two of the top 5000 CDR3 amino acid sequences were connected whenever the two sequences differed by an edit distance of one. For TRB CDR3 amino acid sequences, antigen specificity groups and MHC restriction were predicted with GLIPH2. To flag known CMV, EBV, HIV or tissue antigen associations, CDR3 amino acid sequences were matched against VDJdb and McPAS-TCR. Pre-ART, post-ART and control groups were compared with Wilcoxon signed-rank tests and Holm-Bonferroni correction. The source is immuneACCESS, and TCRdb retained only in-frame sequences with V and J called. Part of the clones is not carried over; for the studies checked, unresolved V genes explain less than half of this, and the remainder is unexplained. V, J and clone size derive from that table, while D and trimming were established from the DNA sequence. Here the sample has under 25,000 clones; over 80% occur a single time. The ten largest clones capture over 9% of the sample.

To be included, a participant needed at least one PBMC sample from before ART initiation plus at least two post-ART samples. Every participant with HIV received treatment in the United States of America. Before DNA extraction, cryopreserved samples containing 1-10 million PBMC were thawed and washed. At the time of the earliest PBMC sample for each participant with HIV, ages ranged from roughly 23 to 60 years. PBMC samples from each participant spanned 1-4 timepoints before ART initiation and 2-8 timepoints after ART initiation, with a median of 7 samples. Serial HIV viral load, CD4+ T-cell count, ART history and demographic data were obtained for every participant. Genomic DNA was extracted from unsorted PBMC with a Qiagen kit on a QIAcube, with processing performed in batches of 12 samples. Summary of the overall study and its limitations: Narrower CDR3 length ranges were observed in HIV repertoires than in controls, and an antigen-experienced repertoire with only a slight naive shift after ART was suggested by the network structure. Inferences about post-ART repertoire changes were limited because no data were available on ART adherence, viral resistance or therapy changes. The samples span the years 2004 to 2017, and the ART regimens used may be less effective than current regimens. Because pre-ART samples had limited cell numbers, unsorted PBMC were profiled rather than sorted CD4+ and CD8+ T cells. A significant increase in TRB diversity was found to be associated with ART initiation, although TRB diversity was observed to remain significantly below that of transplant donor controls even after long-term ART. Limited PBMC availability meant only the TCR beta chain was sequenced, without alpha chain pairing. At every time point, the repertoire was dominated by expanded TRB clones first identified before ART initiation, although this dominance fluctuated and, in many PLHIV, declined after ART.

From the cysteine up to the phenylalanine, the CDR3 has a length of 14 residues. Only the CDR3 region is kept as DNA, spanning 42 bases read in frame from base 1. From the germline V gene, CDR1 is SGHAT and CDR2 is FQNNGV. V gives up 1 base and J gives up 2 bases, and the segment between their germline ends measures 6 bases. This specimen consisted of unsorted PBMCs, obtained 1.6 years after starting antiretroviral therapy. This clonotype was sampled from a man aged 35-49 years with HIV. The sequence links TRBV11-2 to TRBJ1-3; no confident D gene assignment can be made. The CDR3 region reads CASSLAGTGNTIYF. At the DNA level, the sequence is TGTGCCAGCAGCTTAGCGGGAACTGGAAACACCATATATTTT.